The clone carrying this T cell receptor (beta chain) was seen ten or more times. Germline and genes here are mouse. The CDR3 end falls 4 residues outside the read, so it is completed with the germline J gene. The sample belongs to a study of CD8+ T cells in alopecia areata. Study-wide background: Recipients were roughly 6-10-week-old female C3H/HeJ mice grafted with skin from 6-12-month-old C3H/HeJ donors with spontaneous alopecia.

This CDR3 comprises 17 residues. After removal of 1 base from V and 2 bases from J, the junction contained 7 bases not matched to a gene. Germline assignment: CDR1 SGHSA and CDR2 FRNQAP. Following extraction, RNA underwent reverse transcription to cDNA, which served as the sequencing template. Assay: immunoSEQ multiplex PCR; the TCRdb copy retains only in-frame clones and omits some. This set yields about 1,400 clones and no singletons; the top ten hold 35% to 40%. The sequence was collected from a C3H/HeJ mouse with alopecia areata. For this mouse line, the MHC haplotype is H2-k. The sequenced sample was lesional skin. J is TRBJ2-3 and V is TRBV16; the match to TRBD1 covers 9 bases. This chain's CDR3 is CASSLGWGQGDAETLYF. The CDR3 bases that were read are TGTGCAAGCAGCTTAGGGTGGGGACAGGGAGATGCAGAA. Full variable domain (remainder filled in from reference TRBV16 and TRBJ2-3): NAGVIQTPRHKVTGKGQEATLWCEPISGHSAVFWYRQTIVQGLEFLTYFRNQAPIDDSGMPKERFSAQMPNQSHSTLKIQSTQPQDSAVYLCASSLGWGQGDAETLYFGSGTRLTVL.